What follows describes a single TCR beta chain. TEMRA cells were FACS-enriched, while CD8+ and CD4+ T cells were negatively isolated. This entry belongs to a study of CD8 T cells in Susac syndrome. Germline loops: CDR1 MNHEY, CDR2 SVGEGT. There are 17 residues in the CDR3. With V trimmed by 2 bases and J by 0 bases, 9 bases remained unmatched. Reverse transcription of about 0.45 to 1 ug RNA was carried out with random hexamers. Amplification of TCR beta CDR3 spanned 54 Vbeta and 13 Jbeta via immunoSEQ multiplex PCR. TCRdb re-analysed the immunoSEQ multiplex PCR reads in MiXCR, keeping a single row per CDR3 protein. The sample includes about 280,000 distinct CDR3 sequences, around 83% of them seen just once.

The chain couples TRBV6-2 or TRBV6-3 to TRBJ2-7; TRBD2 matches 8 bases. The source material was CD8+ T cells from PBMCs. This sequence was found in a human donor with multiple sclerosis. The CDR3: CASSYGRTGTSSYEQYF. CDR3 DNA: TGTGCCAGCAGTTACGGACGGACCGGGACTAGCTCCTACGAGCAGTACTTC.